The 14 T cell receptor beta chains reported below all come from one sample, sequenced in a study of neoadjuvant nivolumab and ipilimumab in lung cancer. Only in-frame clones appear in the TCRdb table, and some are missing; sequencing was by immunoSEQ multiplex PCR. The table has roughly 13,000 clones, more than 90% seen once; the top ten hold roughly 2.7%. Specimen: peripheral blood, collected after neoadjuvant nivolumab, alone or with ipilimumab, at or shortly before surgery. The receptor source for this set is an adult with non-small cell lung cancer.

V usage is TRBV11-1 and J usage is TRBJ1-3; perhaps TRBD1 as D (5 bases). The CDR3 length is 15 residues. The germline V and J ends were trimmed by 3 bases and 0 bases, with 9 bases remaining between them. CDR1 is SGHAT, CDR2 FQDESV, per germline (reference sequence). The CDR3 sequence: CASSFGGDSGNTIYF. The CDR3 coding sequence is TGTGCCAGCAGCTTCGGGGGGGACTCTGGAAACACCATATATTTT.

This clone was recorded a few times. The V and J genes are TRBV10-2 and TRBJ1-2; no reliable D call. Trimming cost V 5 bases and J 1 base, with 5 bases left between them. Looked up from germline, CDR1 is WSHSY and CDR2 is SAAADI. The CDR3 sequence is 12 residues long. The CDR3 loop reads CASSSGNYGYTF. The CDR3 DNA follows: TGCGCCAGCAGTTCCGGTAACTATGGCTACACCTTC.

The rearrangement uses TRBV30 and TRBJ2-4; 7 bases match TRBD1. CDR1 is GTSNPN, CDR2 SVGIG, per germline (reference sequence). The V segment lost 1 base and the J segment 0 bases; nucleotides outside the gene matches: 9. This CDR3 region has 17 residues. The CDR3 DNA follows: TGTGCCTGGAGTGCATGGCAGGGGGAAATAGCCAAAAACATTCAGTACTTC. Amino acids: CAWSAWQGEIAKNIQYF.

The V and J genes are TRBV7-3 and TRBJ2-5; D unclear. This CDR3 is built from 14 residues. Germline CDR1 SGHTA, CDR2 FQGTGA. V lost 1 base and J 0 bases, leaving 6 bases between the germline ends. The CDR3 bases are TGTGCCAGCAGCTTAAACGGGTACCAAGAGACCCAGTACTTC. Amino acid sequence: CASSLNGYQETQYF. Using reference TRBV7-3 and TRBJ2-5 for the parts outside the CDR3, the full variable domain is GAGVSQTPSNKVTEKGKYVELRCDPISGHTALYWYRQSLGQGPEFLIYFQGTGAADDSGLPNDRFFAVRPEGSVSTLKIQRTERGDSAVYLCASSLNGYQETQYFGPGTRLLVL.

This chain uses TRBV27 with TRBJ1-5, with D perhaps matching TRBD1 (6 bases). Per germline, CDR1 MNHEY and CDR2 SMNVEV (reference sequence). The CDR3 loop spans 15 amino acids. Trimming removed 2 bases from V and 8 bases from J, with 16 bases in between. The CDR3 DNA follows: TGTGCCAGCAGTTTAATGGGGACACAACGGGAGCCCCAGCATTTT. It translates to CASSLMGTQREPQHF.

The chain carries TRBV27 and TRBJ2-7; D gene ambiguous. This CDR3 region has 12 residues. The germline V gene has CDR1 MNHEY and CDR2 SMNVEV (reference sequence). V was pared by 4 bases and J by 0 bases, with 4 bases between. The CDR3 nucleotides are TGTGCCAGCAGTTCGAGCTCCTACGAGCAGTACTTC. This gives the protein CASSSSSYEQYF.

The rearrangement joins TRBV5-1 to TRBJ2-7, with 9 bases matching TRBD1. CDR1 is SGHRS and CDR2 is YFSETQ in the germline V gene. The trim removed 7 bases at V and 6 bases at J, leaving 8 bases unmatched. The CDR3 has 13 residues. CDR3 amino acids: CASGNRTGVEQYF. DNA of the CDR3: TGCGCCAGCGGGAACAGGACAGGGGTCGAGCAGTACTTC.

The chain carries TRBV7-3 and TRBJ2-7, with TRBD2 matching 10 bases. CDR1 is SGHTA and CDR2 is FQGTGA in the germline V gene. The CDR3 consists of 17 residues. V shed 5 bases, J shed 2 bases, and the junction held 12 bases outside the gene matches. CDR3 coding DNA: TGTGCCAGCAGCCCTAACGGACTAGCGGAGTTTCCCTACGAGCAGTACTTC. Protein: CASSPNGLAEFPYEQYF.

The genes are TRBV2 and TRBJ2-1; D possibly corresponds to TRBD2 (5 bases). In germline, CDR1 is SNHLY, CDR2 FYNNEI. Trimming took 5 bases from V and 5 from J, leaving 10 bases between them. CDR3 length equals 13 residues. The CDR3 sequence is CASSLELDNEQFF. CDR3 sequence (DNA): TGTGCCAGCAGTTTGGAACTAGACAATGAGCAGTTCTTC.

The chain employs TRBV28 and TRBJ2-7; either TRBD1 or TRBD2 may fit D (5 bases each). Germline CDR1 is MDHEN and CDR2 is SYDVKM. V lost 8 bases and J lost 3, with 14 bases in between. This CDR3 spans 13 amino acids. The CDR3 DNA is TGTGCCAGCCATCCGGGACCGATCTACGAGCAGTACTTC. Its protein is CASHPGPIYEQYF.

The chain links TRBV2 to TRBJ2-5, with D tentatively TRBD1 (6 bases). This CDR3 region has 16 residues. Per the germline V gene, CDR1 is SNHLY and CDR2 is FYNNEI. Trimming pared 5 bases from V and 9 bases from J, leaving 25 bases between. The CDR3 coding sequence is TGTGCCAGCAGTCTGACGGACTCAACAACCTGGGGGCCCCAGTACTTC. It is translated as CASSLTDSTTWGPQYF.

The rearrangement joins TRBV6-5 to TRBJ2-1; 9 bases are shared with TRBD1. The CDR3 is made up of 15 amino acids. The ends lost 0 bases at V and 6 bases at J; junction bases unmatched: 3. Germline CDR1 and CDR2: MNHEY and SVGAGI. The CDR3 nucleotides are TGTGCCAGCAGTTACTCGCAGGACAGGGGCAATGAGCAGTTCTTC. Encoded protein: CASSYSQDRGNEQFF.

The chain has TRBV4-3 and TRBJ2-7; D might be TRBD2 (5 bases). Trimming left V 1 base short and J 3 bases short, with 10 bases between. Germline CDR1 and CDR2: LGHNA and YSLEER. The CDR3 consists of 14 residues. In DNA form, the CDR3 reads TGCGCCAGCAGCCAAGGGACTCGTAGCTACGAGCAGTACTTC. Amino acids: CASSQGTRSYEQYF.

The CDR3 coding sequence is TGTGCCTGGAGTGTACAGGGACCGAAGTTCTTC. Its translation is CAWSVQGPKFF. This rearrangement joins TRBV30 to TRBJ2-1; weak D call: TRBD1 (6 bases). CDR3 length: 11 amino acids. Germline CDR1 GTSNPN, CDR2 SVGIG (reference sequence). V lost 0 bases and J 14 bases, leaving 11 bases between the germline ends.